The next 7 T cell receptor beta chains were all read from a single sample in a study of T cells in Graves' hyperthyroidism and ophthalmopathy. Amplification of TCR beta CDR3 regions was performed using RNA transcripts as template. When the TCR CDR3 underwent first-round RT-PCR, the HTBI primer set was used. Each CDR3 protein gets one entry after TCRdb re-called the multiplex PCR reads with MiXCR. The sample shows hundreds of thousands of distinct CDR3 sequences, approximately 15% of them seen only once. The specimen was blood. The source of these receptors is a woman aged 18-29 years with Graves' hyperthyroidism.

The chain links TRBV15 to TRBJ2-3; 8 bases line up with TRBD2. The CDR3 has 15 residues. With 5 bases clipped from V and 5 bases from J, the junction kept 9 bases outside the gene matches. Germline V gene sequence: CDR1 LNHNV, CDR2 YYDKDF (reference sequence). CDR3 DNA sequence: TGTGCCACCAGCCAGAAAGCGGGAGTGAGAGATACGCAGTATTTT. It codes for CATSQKAGVRDTQYF.

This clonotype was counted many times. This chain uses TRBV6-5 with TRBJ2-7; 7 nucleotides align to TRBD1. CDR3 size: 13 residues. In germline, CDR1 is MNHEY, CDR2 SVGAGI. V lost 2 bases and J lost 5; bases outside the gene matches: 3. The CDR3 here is CASSYGQGDEQYF. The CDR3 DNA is TGTGCCAGCAGTTACGGGCAGGGGGACGAGCAGTACTTC.

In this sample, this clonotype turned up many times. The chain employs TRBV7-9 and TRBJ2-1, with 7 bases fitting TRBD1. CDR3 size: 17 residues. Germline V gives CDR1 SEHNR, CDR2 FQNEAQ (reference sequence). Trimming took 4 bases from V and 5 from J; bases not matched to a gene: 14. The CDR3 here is CASSSRNLLGQDNEQFF. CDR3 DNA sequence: TGTGCCAGCAGCTCGCGAAACCTCCTCGGACAGGACAATGAGCAGTTCTTC.

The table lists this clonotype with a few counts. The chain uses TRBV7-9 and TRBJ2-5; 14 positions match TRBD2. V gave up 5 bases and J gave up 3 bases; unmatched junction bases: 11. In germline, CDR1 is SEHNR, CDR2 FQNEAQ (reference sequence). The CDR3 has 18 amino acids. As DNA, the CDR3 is TGTGCCAGCAGCATTGGGACTAGCGGGAGTGGGGCGAAAGAGACCCAGTACTTC. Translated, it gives CASSIGTSGSGAKETQYF.

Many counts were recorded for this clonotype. CDR3 region: CASSSYDRGYGYTF. The CDR3 DNA reads as TGTGCCAGCAGTTCGTACGACAGGGGCTATGGCTACACCTTC. This chain connects TRBV28 to TRBJ1-2, with 8 bases that match TRBD1. The junction had 5 bases not matched to a gene; V was cut back by 4 bases and J by 4 bases. Germline lookup yields CDR1 MDHEN and CDR2 SYDVKM. CDR3 length: 14 residues.

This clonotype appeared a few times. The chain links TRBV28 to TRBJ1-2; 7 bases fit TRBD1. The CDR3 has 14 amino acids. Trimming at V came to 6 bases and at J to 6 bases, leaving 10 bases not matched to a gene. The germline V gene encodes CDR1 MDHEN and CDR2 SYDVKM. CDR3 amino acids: CASRLTGYQNGYTF. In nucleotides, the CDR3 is TGTGCCAGCAGGTTGACAGGGTATCAAAATGGCTACACCTTC.

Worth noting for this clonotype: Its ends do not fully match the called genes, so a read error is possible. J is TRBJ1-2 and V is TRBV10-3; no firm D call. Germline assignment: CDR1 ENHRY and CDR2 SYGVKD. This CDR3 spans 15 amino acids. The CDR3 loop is CATSRLEKTRAGYTF. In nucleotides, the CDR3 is TGTGCCACCAGTCGGCTTGAAAAAACGAGGGCTGGCTACACCTTC.